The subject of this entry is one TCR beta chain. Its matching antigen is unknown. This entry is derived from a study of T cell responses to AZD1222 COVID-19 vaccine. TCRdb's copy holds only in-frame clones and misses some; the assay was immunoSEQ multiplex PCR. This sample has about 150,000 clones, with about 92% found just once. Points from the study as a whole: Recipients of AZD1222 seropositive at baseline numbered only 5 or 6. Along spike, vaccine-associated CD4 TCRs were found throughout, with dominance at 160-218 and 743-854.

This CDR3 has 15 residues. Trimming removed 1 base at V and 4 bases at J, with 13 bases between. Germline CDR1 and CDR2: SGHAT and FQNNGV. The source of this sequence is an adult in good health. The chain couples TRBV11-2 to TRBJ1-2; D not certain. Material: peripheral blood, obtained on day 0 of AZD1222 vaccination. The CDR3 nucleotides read TGTGCCAGCAGCTTAGCCGCCGGCGGGGTCTATGGCTACACCTTC. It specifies CASSLAAGGVYGYTF.